These 10 T cell receptor beta chains originate from one sample sequenced in a study of identical twins. TCRdb reprocessed the 5' RACE reads via MiXCR and lists one record per CDR3 protein. In the table there are some 1,600,000 distinct CDR3 sequences, less than 40% of which are singletons. The sequenced sample consisted of cord blood. The receptor set was obtained from a newborn girl in good health.

The rearrangement links TRBV10-3 to TRBJ2-3, with TRBD1 identical over 7 bases. With 7 bases clipped from V and 4 bases from J, the junction kept 5 bases outside the gene matches. Germline assignment: CDR1 ENHRY and CDR2 SYGVKD. This CDR3 comprises 13 residues. In nucleotides, the CDR3 is TGTGCCATCAAGGGGGCAGGGGCAGATACGCAGTATTTT. It yields the protein CAIKGAGADTQYF.

This clonotype was found a few times. The J gene is TRBJ1-2, the V gene TRBV20-1; 8 bases agree with TRBD1. The CDR3 contains 17 residues. V trimming: 3 bases; J trimming: 5 bases; junction bases outside the gene matches: 17. The germline V gene has CDR1 DFQATT and CDR2 SNEGSKA (reference sequence). The CDR3 here is CSASRAGQGGRKYGYTF. CDR3 nucleotides: TGCAGTGCTAGTAGGGCAGGACAGGGAGGTCGCAAATATGGCTACACCTTC.

In this sample, this clonotype turned up a few times. J is TRBJ2-1 and V is TRBV2; weak D call: TRBD2 (5 bases). The CDR3 sequence is 15 residues long. V gave up 3 bases and J gave up 5 bases, with 14 bases separating them. CDR1 and CDR2 from the germline V gene are SNHLY and FYNNEI. DNA of the CDR3: TGTGCCAGCAGTGATAATGGACTCACACACAATGAGCAGTTCTTC. The encoded protein is CASSDNGLTHNEQFF.

This clonotype was seen a few times. This chain joins TRBV4-2 and TRBJ1-2; D uncertain. Trimming took 7 bases from V and 5 from J, leaving 17 bases between them. The CDR3 is 14 residues long. Germline CDR1 LGHNA, CDR2 YNFKEQ. CDR3 residues: CASTPRLNGYGYTF. The CDR3 DNA reads as TGTGCCAGCACCCCCAGGCTTAACGGGTATGGCTACACCTTC.

V gene TRBV20-1 combines with J gene TRBJ2-6; 7 bases match TRBD2. This CDR3 comprises 18 residues. CDR1 DFQATT and CDR2 SNEGSKA come from the germline V gene (reference sequence). V was clipped by 0 bases and J by 0 bases; unmatched bases: 8. The CDR3: CSARDWGLTHSGANVLTF. CDR3 DNA sequence: TGCAGTGCTAGAGATTGGGGACTAACCCACTCTGGGGCCAACGTCCTGACTTTC.

This chain joins TRBV20-1 and TRBJ2-3; 13 bases map to TRBD2. CDR3 length equals 14 residues. The J segment lost 6 bases and the V segment lost 4 bases, leaving 4 bases of the junction unmatched. The germline V gene encodes CDR1 DFQATT and CDR2 SNEGSKA (reference sequence). The CDR3 DNA sequence: TGCAGTGCTACCACTAGCGGGGGGGAGGATACGCAGTATTTT. It encodes CSATTSGGEDTQYF.

This sequence joins TRBV20-1 and TRBJ1-4, with D perhaps matching TRBD1 (5 bases). The germline V and J ends were trimmed by 3 bases and 3 bases, with 14 bases remaining between them. This CDR3 contains 15 residues. Germline values: CDR1 DFQATT, CDR2 SNEGSKA (reference sequence). CDR3 coding DNA: TGCAGTGCTAGTGACAGCACCAAATCTAATGAAAAACTGTTTTTT. Translating gives CSASDSTKSNEKLFF.

The chain joins TRBV29-1 to TRBJ1-2, with 8 bases matching TRBD1. The CDR3 consists of 13 residues. Germline V gene lookup returns CDR1 SQVTM and CDR2 ANQGSEA. Trimming cost V 7 bases and J 4 bases; bases outside gene matches: 8. The CDR3 sequence: CSAGQGLLYGYTF. CDR3 in DNA: TGCAGCGCCGGACAGGGCCTCCTCTATGGCTACACCTTC. The full variable domain, completed using reference TRBV29-1 and TRBJ1-2, is SAVISQKPSRDICQRGTSLTIQCQVDSQVTMMFWYRQQPGQSLTLIATANQGSEATYESGFVIDKFPISRPNLTFSTLTVSNMSPEDSSIYLCSAGQGLLYGYTFGSGTRLTVV.

This chain links TRBV3-1 with TRBJ2-7, with TRBD2 matching over 8 bases. Per the germline V gene, CDR1 is LGHDT and CDR2 is YNNKEL (reference sequence). CDR3 length equals 16 residues. V lost 1 base and J lost 0; bases outside the gene matches: 5. In DNA form, the CDR3 reads TGTGCCAGCAGCCAAGGTTCCGGGACTAGCTCCTACGAGCAGTACTTC. It encodes CASSQGSGTSSYEQYF.

The table lists this clonotype with a few counts. The chain employs TRBV2 and TRBJ2-7; D is ambiguous. The ends were cut back, 2 bases at V and 5 bases at J, with 16 bases in the middle. Germline-derived CDR1 and CDR2 are SNHLY and FYNNEI. This CDR3 has 15 residues. The CDR3 DNA sequence: TGTGCCAGCAGTGAAAGTCTACCGATTATCGACGAGCAGTACTTC. Translation: CASSESLPIIDEQYF.